This entry is about one T cell receptor beta chain. The antigen remains unidentified. Described time point: cycle 4 day 1 (C4D1), after 6 weeks of nivolumab. Every patient was affected by relapse after autologous stem cell transplantation, while exposure to brentuximab vedotin was not uniform. Reported best responses ranged across complete response, partial response or progressive disease. The sample belongs to a study of PD-1 blockade in classical Hodgkin lymphoma. Study outcomes and limitations: Similar baseline diversity was found in complete responders and newly diagnosed patients. The CD4+ diversity rise by C4D1 was clearest in complete responders. As was reported, newly diagnosed patients showed lower baseline TCR diversity than healthy donors did.

J lost 8 bases, V lost 5 bases, and 5 bases had no gene match. Germline V gene lookup returns CDR1 MNHEY and CDR2 SVGAGI. This CDR3 spans 13 amino acids. TCRdb's table, derived via immunoSEQ multiplex PCR, lists solely in-frame clones and lacks some. The sample includes about 41,000 clones, around 74% of them seen just once. The source material was peripheral blood mononuclear cells (PBMCs), sampled before the fourth cycle of nivolumab. This clonotype was sampled from a human donor with classical Hodgkin lymphoma. The chain joins TRBV6-5 to TRBJ2-1; 8 bases align to TRBD1. For the CDR3, the DNA is TGTGCCAGCAGTGGCCCACAGGGGGATGAGCAGTTCTTC. Its protein product is CASSGPQGDEQFF.